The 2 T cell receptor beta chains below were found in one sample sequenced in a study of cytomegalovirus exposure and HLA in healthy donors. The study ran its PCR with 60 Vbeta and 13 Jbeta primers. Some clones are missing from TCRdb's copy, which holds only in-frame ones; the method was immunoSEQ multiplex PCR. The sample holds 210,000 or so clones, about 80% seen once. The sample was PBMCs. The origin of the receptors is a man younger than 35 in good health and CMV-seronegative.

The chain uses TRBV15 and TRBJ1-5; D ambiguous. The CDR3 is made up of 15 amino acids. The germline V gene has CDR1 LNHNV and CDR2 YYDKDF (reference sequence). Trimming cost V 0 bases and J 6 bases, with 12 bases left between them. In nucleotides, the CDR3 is TGTGCCACCAGCAGAGATCGGGAGGTTTCTCAGCCCCAGCATTTT. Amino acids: CATSRDREVSQPQHF. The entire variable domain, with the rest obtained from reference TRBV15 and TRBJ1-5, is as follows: DAMVIQNPRYQVTQFGKPVTLSCSQTLNHNVMYWYQQKSSQAPKLLFHYYDKDFNNEADTPDNFQSRRPNTSFCFLDIRSPGLGDTAMYLCATSRDREVSQPQHFGDGTRLSIL.

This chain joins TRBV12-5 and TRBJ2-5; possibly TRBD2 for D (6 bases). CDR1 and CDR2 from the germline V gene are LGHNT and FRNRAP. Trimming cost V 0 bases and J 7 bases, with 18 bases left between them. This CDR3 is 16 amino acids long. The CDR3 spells CASGLVPSGPAGTQYF. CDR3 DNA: TGTGCTAGTGGTTTGGTACCCAGCGGGCCCGCCGGGACCCAGTACTTC.